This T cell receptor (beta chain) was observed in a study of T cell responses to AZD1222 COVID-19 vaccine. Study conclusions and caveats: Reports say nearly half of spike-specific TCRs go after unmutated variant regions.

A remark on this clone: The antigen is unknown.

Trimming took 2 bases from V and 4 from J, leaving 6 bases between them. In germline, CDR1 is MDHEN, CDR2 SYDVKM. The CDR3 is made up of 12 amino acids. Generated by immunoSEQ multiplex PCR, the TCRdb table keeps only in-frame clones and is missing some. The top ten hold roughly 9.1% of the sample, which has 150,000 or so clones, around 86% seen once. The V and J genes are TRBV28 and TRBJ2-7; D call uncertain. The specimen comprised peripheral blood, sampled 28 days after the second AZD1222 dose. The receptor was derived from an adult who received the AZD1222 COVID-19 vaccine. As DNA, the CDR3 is TGTGCCAGCAGTTTAAATGGGTACGAGCAGTACTTC. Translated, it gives CASSLNGYEQYF.